A selection of T cell receptor beta chains follows, all from one sample in a study of post-analysis software for immune sequencing data. TCRdb fed the PCR reads into MiXCR, producing one record per CDR3 protein. The data contain some 890,000 distinct CDR3 sequences, about 57% of them seen just once; the ten biggest clones take up 4.6%. The sequenced sample consisted of blood. These receptors originate from a girl aged 5-17 years with multiple sclerosis. CDR3s include the opening cysteine and the closing phenylalanine or tryptophan. Fields, in order: clone size, J gene, D gene, V gene, CDR3 DNA, CDR3 protein. The D gene is left open where the match is weak. Clone size, where shown, is once, few, many, or a class for clones that have expanded.

few	TRBJ2-7	-	TRBV12-3/TRBV12-4	TGTGCCAGCAGGGGGGCAGGCACCCTATCCTACGAGCAGTACTTC	CASRGAGTLSYEQYF
-	TRBJ2-7	-	TRBV9	TGTGCCAGCAGCGTAGACTCGCGGATCCACGAGCAGTACTTC	CASSVDSRIHEQYF
-	TRBJ2-1	TRBD2	TRBV6-6	TGTGCCAGCAGTTACCGGACTAGCGGGACCTACAATGAGCAGTTCTTC	CASSYRTSGTYNEQFF
-	TRBJ2-1	TRBD1	TRBV12-3/TRBV12-4	TGTGCCAGCAGTTTATTCGGGACAGGGGGCCGGAATGAGCAGTTCTTC	CASSLFGTGGRNEQFF
-	TRBJ2-2	TRBD1	TRBV5-1	TGCGCCAGCAGCCCCATCACGACAGGGACCGGGGAGCTGTTTTTT	CASSPITTGTGELFF
-	TRBJ2-5	TRBD1	TRBV6-2/TRBV6-3	TGTGCCAGCAGTTACGGCAGGGGGACAGAGACCCAGTACTTC	CASSYGRGTETQYF
-	TRBJ2-1	-	TRBV27	TGTGCCAGCAGTTTAGGACTACCGGGACCCACCCACAATGAGCAGTTCTTC	CASSLGLPGPTHNEQFF
-	TRBJ2-3	TRBD2	TRBV29-1	TGCAGTGGGGGAGGGTACACAGATACGCAGTATTTT	CSGGGYTDTQYF
few	TRBJ1-2	-	TRBV7-8	TGTGCCAGCAGCTTAGTAAGTGTGGTCGGAGGTAACTATGGCTACACCTTC	CASSLVSVVGGNYGYTF
-	TRBJ1-5	-	TRBV7-8	TGTGCCAGCAGCTCTTGGGGGGGTGATGGCAATCAGCCCCAGCATTTT	CASSSWGGDGNQPQHF
-	TRBJ2-5	TRBD1	TRBV6-5	TGTGCCAGCAGTTACAGGGCAGGGGGACGGGGTACGACAGTAAGGGAGCAGTACTTC	CASSYRAGGRGTTVREQYF
-	TRBJ2-3	TRBD2	TRBV7-2	TGTGCCAGCAGCTTGTGGCTAGCGGGAGTCCGCACAGATACGCAGTATTTT	CASSLWLAGVRTDTQYF
-	TRBJ2-5	-	TRBV20-1	TGCAGTGCTTCGGGACCCACGCAAAATCAAGAGACCCAGTACTTC	CSASGPTQNQETQYF
-	TRBJ2-3	-	TRBV7-9	TGTGCCAGCATAAAAACAGGGACCAGCACAGATACGCAGTATTTT	CASIKTGTSTDTQYF
once	TRBJ1-5	-	TRBV18	TGTGCCAGCTCATCCTCAGGGGTTTCCGCTCAGCCCCAGCATTTT	CASSSSGVSAQPQHF
-	TRBJ1-2	TRBD1	TRBV20-1	TGCAGTGCTAGCATCGACAGGGTCGGGCGTGGCTACACCTTC	CSASIDRVGRGYTF
once	TRBJ2-3	TRBD2	TRBV20-1	TGCAGTGCTAAGGCGGGAGGGATCACAGATACGCAGTATTTT	CSAKAGGITDTQYF
-	TRBJ1-1	TRBD1	TRBV5-6	TGTGCCAGCAACTCCCCGGGACAGGGGTTATCCATGAACACTGAAGCTTTCTTT	CASNSPGQGLSMNTEAFF
few	TRBJ2-7	-	TRBV29-1	TGCAGCGTTTGCATCTACGAGCAGTACTTC	CSVCIYEQYF
-	TRBJ2-7	TRBD1	TRBV29-1	TGCAGCATCATCCGGGACAGGGTTTTTTCCTACGAGCAGTACTTC	CSIIRDRVFSYEQYF
-	TRBJ1-2	TRBD1	TRBV20-1	TGCAGTGCTAGAGATGGGGACAGGGGGGCTTATGGCTACACCTTC	CSARDGDRGAYGYTF
-	TRBJ2-3	-	TRBV5-1	TGCGCCAGCAGCACGCCCCAGCAAGATACGCAGTATTTT	CASSTPQQDTQYF
-	TRBJ2-5	-	TRBV5-1	TGCGCCAGCAGCATCGGGCAGACCATCCAAGAGACCCAGTACTTC	CASSIGQTIQETQYF
-	TRBJ2-7	-	TRBV7-6	TGTGCCAGCAGCTCGGGGGAAAGGAGAACCTACGAGCAGTACTTC	CASSSGERRTYEQYF